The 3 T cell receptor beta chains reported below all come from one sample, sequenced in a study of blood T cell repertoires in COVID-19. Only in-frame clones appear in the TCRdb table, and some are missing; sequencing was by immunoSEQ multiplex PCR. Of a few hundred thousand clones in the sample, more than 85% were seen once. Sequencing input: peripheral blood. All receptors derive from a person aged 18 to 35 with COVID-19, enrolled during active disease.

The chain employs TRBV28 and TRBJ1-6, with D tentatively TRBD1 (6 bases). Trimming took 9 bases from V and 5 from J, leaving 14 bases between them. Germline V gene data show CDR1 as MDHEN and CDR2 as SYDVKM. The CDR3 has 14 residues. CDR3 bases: TGTGCCAGTTCCAGGGGTTTCGATAATTCACCCCTCCACTTT. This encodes CASSRGFDNSPLHF.

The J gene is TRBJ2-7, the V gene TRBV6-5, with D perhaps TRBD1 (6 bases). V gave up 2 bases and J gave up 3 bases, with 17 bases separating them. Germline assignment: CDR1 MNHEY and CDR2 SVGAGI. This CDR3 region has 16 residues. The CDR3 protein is CASSYGMAGAGYEQYF. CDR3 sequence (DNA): TGTGCCAGCAGTTACGGGATGGCAGGGGCGGGCTACGAGCAGTACTTC.

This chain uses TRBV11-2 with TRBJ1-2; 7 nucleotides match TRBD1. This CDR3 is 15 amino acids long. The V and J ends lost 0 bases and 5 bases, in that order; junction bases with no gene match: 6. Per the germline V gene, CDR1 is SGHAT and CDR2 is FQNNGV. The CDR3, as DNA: TGTGCCAGCAGCTTAGAGGGGACAGCCTGGTATGGCTACACCTTC. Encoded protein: CASSLEGTAWYGYTF. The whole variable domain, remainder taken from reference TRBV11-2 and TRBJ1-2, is EAGVAQSPRYKIIEKRQSVAFWCNPISGHATLYWYQQILGQGPKLLIQFQNNGVVDDSQLPKDRFSAERLKGVDSTLKIQPAKLEDSAVYLCASSLEGTAWYGYTFGSGTRLTVV.